The 21 T cell receptor beta chains reported below all come from one sample, sequenced in a study of T cell responses to AZD1222 COVID-19 vaccine listed by TCRdb under 2021. The time point label here, explained by the study, means: about 28 days (+/-7) after the second vaccine dose. The library was built by means of the immunoSEQ multiplex PCR assay. As stored in TCRdb, this immuneACCESS dataset retains in-frame rearrangements with V and J assigned. A fraction of the clones does not appear; measured against another copy, unresolved V genes explain less than half of the discrepancy, and the remainder lacks a known reason. This sample lists about 100,000 clones; 80% to 95% were detected once. The ten top clones hold roughly 8.7% of the sample. Source: peripheral blood, taken 28 days after the second AZD1222 dose. The source is an adult who received the AZD1222 COVID-19 vaccine.

The rearrangement links TRBV5-1 to TRBJ1-1; D remains unclear. Per the germline V gene, CDR1 is SGHRS and CDR2 is YFSETQ. V lost 0 bases and J 0 bases, leaving 9 bases between the germline ends. The CDR3 sequence is 15 residues long. CDR3 protein: CASSLVSVVNTEAFF. For the CDR3, the DNA is TGCGCCAGCAGCTTGGTTTCGGTGGTGAACACTGAAGCTTTCTTT.

The chain links TRBV6-5 to TRBJ2-3; 12 bases line up with TRBD1. Trimming removed 4 bases from V and 8 bases from J; junction bases left unmatched: 7. The germline CDR1 and CDR2 sequences are MNHEY and SVGAGI. The CDR3 loop spans 15 amino acids. The CDR3 sequence: CASSFGTGGTTTQYF. The CDR3, as DNA: TGTGCCAGCAGTTTCGGGACAGGGGGCACTACTACGCAGTATTTT.

The chain has TRBV19 and TRBJ2-7; possible D gene TRBD1, 6 bases. Trimming took off 5 bases at V and 4 bases at J, with 9 bases between the two ends. Germline CDR1 LNHDA, CDR2 SQIVND (reference sequence). CDR3 length: 12 amino acids. The CDR3 region has the DNA TGTGCCAGTAGTCAACAGGGATACGAGCAGTACTTC. It codes for CASSQQGYEQYF. Full variable domain (remainder filled in from reference TRBV19 and TRBJ2-7): DGGITQSPKYLFRKEGQNVTLSCEQNLNHDAMYWYRQDPGQGLRLIYYSQIVNDFQKGDIAEGYSVSREKKESFPLTVTSAQKNPTAFYLCASSQQGYEQYFGPGTRLTVT.

The chain recombines TRBV4-1 with TRBJ1-3; TRBD1 agrees at 7 bases. Germline V gene lookup returns CDR1 MGHRA and CDR2 YSYEKL. The CDR3 runs to 13 residues. After removal of 3 bases from V and 8 bases from J, the junction contained 4 bases not matched to a gene. The chain's CDR3 is CASSQRQGDTIYF. CDR3 in DNA: TGCGCCAGCAGCCAGAGACAGGGAGACACCATATATTTT.

The sample holds one count of this clone. V and J are TRBV2 and TRBJ2-7; D is ambiguous. Germline V gene sequence: CDR1 SNHLY, CDR2 FYNNEI. The V and J ends lost 8 bases and 4 bases respectively, with 6 bases between them. The CDR3 consists of 10 residues. CDR3 region: CASAYYEQYF. The DNA of the CDR3 is TGTGCCAGCGCCTATTACGAGCAGTACTTC.

V usage is TRBV21-1 and J usage is TRBJ2-7; the table's D call, TRBD1, has no DNA check behind it. TRBV21-1 is a documented pseudogene. This CDR3 contains 23 residues. The CDR3 region is CASSLRTGEPFRWNPLRPGEQYF. DNA for the CDR3: TGTGCCAGCAGCCTCCGGACAGGGGAACCTTTCCGTTGGAACCCCCTACGGCCGGGAGAGCAGTACTTC.

The chain links TRBV27 to TRBJ2-7, with D tentatively TRBD2 (5 bases). Germline-derived CDR1 and CDR2 are MNHEY and SMNVEV (reference sequence). This CDR3 contains 13 residues. Trimming cost V 3 bases and J 1 base, with 7 bases left between them. As DNA, the CDR3 is TGTGCCAGCAGTTTGCGGGTGTCCTACGAGCAGTACTTC. It specifies CASSLRVSYEQYF.

The chain uses TRBV19 and TRBJ2-7; possibly TRBD1 or TRBD2 for D (5 bases each). There are 14 residues in the CDR3. Trimming removed 5 bases from V and 0 bases from J, with 11 bases in between. Germline CDR1 reads LNHDA; CDR2 reads SQIVND (reference sequence). As DNA, the CDR3 is TGTGCCAGTAGTGCCGGGACGTCCTCCTACGAGCAGTACTTC. This codes for CASSAGTSSYEQYF.

The V gene is TRBV7-6, the J gene TRBJ2-5; 8 nucleotides line up with TRBD1. This CDR3 region has 16 residues. CDR1 is SGHVS, CDR2 FNYEAQ, per germline. With 2 bases clipped from V and 7 bases from J, the junction kept 12 bases outside the gene matches. CDR3 coding DNA: TGTGCCAGCAGCTTATCGGGCAGGGGGCCCCATTGGACCCAGTACTTC. Encoded protein: CASSLSGRGPHWTQYF.

This clone was recorded only once. The chain couples TRBV6-5 to TRBJ1-3; no reliable D call. The germline CDR1 and CDR2 sequences are MNHEY and SVGAGI. V shed 2 bases and J shed 3 bases, with 8 bases lying between them. The CDR3 has 14 amino acids. The CDR3 reads CASSYVGSGNTIYF. CDR3 DNA sequence: TGTGCCAGCAGTTACGTGGGAAGTGGAAACACCATATATTTT.

This chain uses TRBV4-1 with TRBJ1-1; D is ambiguous. The CDR3 covers 14 residues. Trimming removed 4 bases at V and 0 bases at J, with 9 bases between. Germline V lookup: CDR1 MGHRA, CDR2 YSYEKL. The CDR3 here is CASSLGDMNTEAFF. The CDR3 region has the DNA TGCGCCAGCAGCCTGGGTGACATGAACACTGAAGCTTTCTTT.

The chain joins TRBV3-1 (or the pseudogene TRBV3-2) to TRBJ2-2; D gene ambiguous. Germline V gene sequence: CDR1 LGHDT, CDR2 YNNKEL (reference sequence). V was trimmed by 3 bases and J by 1 base, leaving 6 bases between them. The CDR3 consists of 14 residues. For the CDR3, the DNA is TGTGCCAGCAGCCAGTCCTTGAACACCGGGGAGCTGTTTTTT. Protein sequence: CASSQSLNTGELFF.

The rearrangement joins TRBV6-6 to TRBJ2-7; D remains unclear. Trimming left V 6 bases short and J 4 bases short, with 10 bases between. In germline, CDR1 is MNHNY, CDR2 SVGAGI (reference sequence). The CDR3 sequence is 12 residues long. CDR3 amino acids: CASRQNVYEQYF. DNA of the CDR3: TGTGCCAGCAGACAGAACGTTTACGAGCAGTACTTC.

This CDR3 reads CASSLERVMNTEAFF. CDR3 sequence (DNA): TGTGCCAGCAGCTTAGAGCGGGTAATGAACACTGAAGCTTTCTTT. V gene TRBV11-2 combines with J gene TRBJ1-1; unclear D gene. CDR1 SGHAT and CDR2 FQNNGV come from the germline V gene. V gave up 0 bases and J gave up 0 bases, with 8 bases separating them. The CDR3 totals 15 residues.

The chain is built from TRBV19 and TRBJ1-1; D remains unclear. Deletions cut 9 bases from V and 0 bases from J, with 17 bases between. The CDR3 loop spans 15 amino acids. Per germline, CDR1 LNHDA and CDR2 SQIVND (reference sequence). CDR3 in DNA: TGTGCCAGCCGTGTGGGAGGTACAGTGAACACTGAAGCTTTCTTT. Encoded protein: CASRVGGTVNTEAFF.

V is TRBV24-1 and J is TRBJ2-3; D may be TRBD1 (5 bases). Per the germline V gene, CDR1 is KGHDR and CDR2 is SFDVKD. The ends were cut back, 2 bases at V and 6 bases at J, with 14 bases in the middle. The CDR3 runs to 15 residues. CDR3: CATSDWGSPTDTQYF. In DNA, the CDR3 is TGTGCCACCAGTGATTGGGGCTCTCCAACGGATACGCAGTATTTT.

This clone was seen only once. The genes are TRBV2 and TRBJ2-7; tentative D call: TRBD1 (6 bases). V gave up 7 bases and J gave up 5 bases, with 18 bases separating them. The germline CDR1 and CDR2 sequences are SNHLY and FYNNEI. The CDR3 is 14 residues long. The CDR3: CASIEREQGDEQYF. The DNA of the CDR3 is TGTGCCAGCATAGAACGAGAACAGGGCGACGAGCAGTACTTC.

V usage is TRBV11-3 and J usage is TRBJ2-7; no reliable D call. Trimming took off 5 bases at V and 4 bases at J, with 15 bases between the two ends. Germline V gene data show CDR1 as SGHNT and CDR2 as YENEEA. The CDR3 has 14 residues. CDR3 protein: CASSPGPGNYEQYF. As DNA, the CDR3 is TGTGCCAGCAGCCCTGGCCCAGGCAATTACGAGCAGTACTTC.

The genes are TRBV30 and TRBJ2-2; D is undetermined. Deletions cut 0 bases from V and 5 bases from J, with 7 bases between. The CDR3 is made up of 13 amino acids. The V gene's germline CDR1 is GTSNPN and CDR2 SVGIG (reference sequence). The CDR3 region has the DNA TGTGCCTGGAGTGTACGGAGTACCGGGGAGCTGTTTTTT. This translates into CAWSVRSTGELFF.

The J gene is TRBJ2-7, the V gene TRBV10-2; no definite D call. The V gene lost 6 bases and the J gene lost 7 bases, with 16 bases spanning the gap. Per germline, CDR1 WSHSY and CDR2 SAAADI. The CDR3 is 13 residues long. CDR3 DNA sequence: TGCGCCAGCAGAACCCACCCTCAGAGGGAGCAGTACTTC. This gives the protein CASRTHPQREQYF.

The rearrangement links TRBV6-1 to TRBJ1-2, with D possibly being TRBD1 (5 bases). V lost 3 bases to trimming and J lost 4 bases, with 12 bases between them. Germline V gene sequence: CDR1 MNHNS, CDR2 SASEGT. This CDR3 has 14 amino acids. This CDR3 is CASSDRDSTYGYTF. CDR3 nucleotide sequence: TGTGCCAGCAGTGACAGGGATAGTACCTATGGCTACACCTTC.